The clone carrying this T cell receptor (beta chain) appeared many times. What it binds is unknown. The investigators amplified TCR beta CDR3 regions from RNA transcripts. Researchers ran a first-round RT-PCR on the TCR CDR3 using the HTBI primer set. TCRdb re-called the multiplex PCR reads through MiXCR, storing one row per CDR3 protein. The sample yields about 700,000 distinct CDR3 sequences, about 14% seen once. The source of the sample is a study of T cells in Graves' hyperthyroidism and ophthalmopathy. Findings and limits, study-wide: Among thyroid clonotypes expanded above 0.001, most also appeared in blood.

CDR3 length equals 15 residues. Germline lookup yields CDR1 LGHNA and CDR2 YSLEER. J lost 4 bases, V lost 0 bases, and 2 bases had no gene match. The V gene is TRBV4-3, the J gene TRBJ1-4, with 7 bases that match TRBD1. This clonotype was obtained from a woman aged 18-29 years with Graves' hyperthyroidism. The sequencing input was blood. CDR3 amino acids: CASSQDGTVNEKLFF. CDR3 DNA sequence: TGCGCCAGCAGCCAAGATGGGACAGTTAATGAAAAACTGTTTTTT.